These T cell receptor beta chains were read from a single sample in a study of CD8+ T cells in alopecia areata. TCRdb's table, derived via immunoSEQ multiplex PCR, lists solely in-frame clones and lacks some. Counted here are 150,000 to 200,000 clones, roughly 58% occurring once; the ten biggest clones make up 16%. The specimen comprised CD4+ T cells sorted from blood, sampled between weeks 55 and 65, from a patient treated with tofacitinib. These receptor sequences come from a human donor with alopecia areata. Both conserved end residues are part of each CDR3. A D gene is named only where the DNA matches it firmly. The size field is filled for only some rows; it gives once, few, many or a size class.

d_call: TRBD1
clone_size: NA
v_call: TRBV28
cdr3_length: 14
j_call: TRBJ1-2
cdr3_nt: TGTGCCAGCAGGGGCACAGGGGGCGTTTATGGCTACACCTTC
cdr3_aa: CASRGTGGVYGYTF

d_call: NA
clone_size: few
v_call: TRBV5-1
cdr3_length: 13
j_call: TRBJ1-2
cdr3_nt: TGCGCCAGCAGCCCGGGGGGCTCGGGTGGCTACACCTTC
cdr3_aa: CASSPGGSGGYTF

d_call: NA
clone_size: NA
v_call: TRBV10-2
cdr3_length: 11
j_call: TRBJ2-1
cdr3_nt: TGCGCCAGCCGGACTTACAATGAGCAGTTCTTC
cdr3_aa: CASRTYNEQFF

d_call: TRBD1
clone_size: few
v_call: TRBV19
cdr3_length: 14
j_call: TRBJ2-5
cdr3_nt: TGTGCCAGTACAATGGGACAGGGGAGCGAGACCCAGTACTTC
cdr3_aa: CASTMGQGSETQYF

d_call: TRBD1
clone_size: few
v_call: TRBV10-3
cdr3_length: 12
j_call: TRBJ2-7
cdr3_nt: TGTGCCATCAGCCCGGACAGGGCAGAGCAGTACTTC
cdr3_aa: CAISPDRAEQYF

d_call: TRBD2
clone_size: NA
v_call: TRBV4-2
cdr3_length: 16
j_call: TRBJ2-3
cdr3_nt: TGTGCCAGCAGCCAAGATGGGACTAGAACCACAGATACGCAGTATTTT
cdr3_aa: CASSQDGTRTTDTQYF

d_call: TRBD1
clone_size: NA
v_call: TRBV28
cdr3_length: 13
j_call: TRBJ1-4
cdr3_nt: TGTGCCAGCAGGTTGGACAGGGTGGAAAAACTGTTTTTT
cdr3_aa: CASRLDRVEKLFF

d_call: TRBD1
clone_size: few
v_call: TRBV10-2
cdr3_length: 18
j_call: TRBJ2-6
cdr3_nt: TGCGCCAGCAGTGAGAGGACAGGTTCTCTCTTGGGGGCCAACGTCCTGACTTTC
cdr3_aa: CASSERTGSLLGANVLTF

d_call: NA
clone_size: NA
v_call: TRBV6-1
cdr3_length: 15
j_call: TRBJ2-3
cdr3_nt: TGTGCCAGCAGTGAATTAAGTACTAGCACAGATACGCAGTATTTT
cdr3_aa: CASSELSTSTDTQYF

d_call: NA
clone_size: NA
v_call: TRBV29-1
cdr3_length: 16
j_call: TRBJ1-2
cdr3_nt: TGCAGCGTTTCCGTAGGCGGATCGACGACGGAAGATGGCTACACCTTC
cdr3_aa: CSVSVGGSTTEDGYTF

d_call: NA
clone_size: NA
v_call: TRBV29-1
cdr3_length: 13
j_call: TRBJ2-5
cdr3_nt: TGCAGCGTTTATCAGGTGAATCGAGAGACCCAGTACTTC
cdr3_aa: CSVYQVNRETQYF

d_call: TRBD2
clone_size: NA
v_call: TRBV4-1
cdr3_length: 16
j_call: TRBJ2-7
cdr3_nt: TGCGCCAGCAGCAACCCAGTAGGTAGCGGGGGCTACGAGCAGTACTTC
cdr3_aa: CASSNPVGSGGYEQYF

d_call: TRBD1
clone_size: NA
v_call: TRBV6-5
cdr3_length: 15
j_call: TRBJ2-5
cdr3_nt: TGTGCCAGCAGTCATCACGGGACAGGGGCCGAGACCCAGTACTTC
cdr3_aa: CASSHHGTGAETQYF

d_call: NA
clone_size: NA
v_call: TRBV20-1
cdr3_length: 11
j_call: TRBJ1-2
cdr3_nt: TGCAGTGCTACAGGGGAAACGGGCTACACCTTC
cdr3_aa: CSATGETGYTF

d_call: TRBD1
clone_size: NA
v_call: TRBV30
cdr3_length: 16
j_call: TRBJ1-2
cdr3_nt: TGTGCCTGGAGTGGACCGACAGGGAGGGTGCGCTATGGCTACACCTTC
cdr3_aa: CAWSGPTGRVRYGYTF

d_call: TRBD1
clone_size: few
v_call: TRBV25-1
cdr3_length: 16
j_call: TRBJ2-2
cdr3_nt: TGTGCCAGCAGTGACCCCGGGACAGGCCTCACCGGGGAGCTGTTTTTT
cdr3_aa: CASSDPGTGLTGELFF

d_call: NA
clone_size: NA
v_call: TRBV13
cdr3_length: 14
j_call: TRBJ1-1
cdr3_nt: TGTGCCAGCAGCCCCCGTTGGGGGAAGGGTGAAGCTTTCTTT
cdr3_aa: CASSPRWGKGEAFF

d_call: NA
clone_size: NA
v_call: TRBV6-5
cdr3_length: 14
j_call: TRBJ1-2
cdr3_nt: TGTGCCAGCAGTTTTTTAGACCTTAACTATGGCTACACCTTC
cdr3_aa: CASSFLDLNYGYTF

d_call: TRBD1
clone_size: NA
v_call: TRBV15
cdr3_length: 15
j_call: TRBJ2-2
cdr3_nt: TGTGCCACCAGCCCGACAGGGGGACGCCCCGGGGAGCTGTTTTTT
cdr3_aa: CATSPTGGRPGELFF